A selection of T cell receptor beta chains follows, all from one sample in a study of cytomegalovirus exposure and HLA in healthy donors. The protocol was immunoSEQ multiplex PCR, while the TCRdb copy is restricted to in-frame clones and leaves out a portion. Among approximately 220,000 clones listed, just under 90% were seen once. The sample comprised PBMCs. Every receptor here comes from a man aged 18 to 30 in good health and CMV-seronegative. CDR3s include the opening cysteine and the closing phenylalanine or tryptophan. Fields, in order: D gene, clone size, V gene, J gene, CDR3 protein, CDR3 DNA. D genes are given only for firm matches. For some rows the clone size is stated as once, few or many, or as a class when expanded; others skip it.

d_gene: TRBD2; abundance: NA; v_gene: TRBV7-6; j_gene: TRBJ2-3; CDR3aa: CASSLFGGASTDTQYF; CDR3nt: TGTGCCAGCAGCTTATTCGGGGGGGCTAGCACAGATACGCAGTATTTT
d_gene: TRBD2; abundance: NA; v_gene: TRBV28; j_gene: TRBJ2-1; CDR3aa: CASSHEGLADSQRDEQFF; CDR3nt: TGTGCCAGCAGCCACGAGGGACTAGCGGACTCCCAACGAGATGAGCAGTTCTTC
d_gene: NA; abundance: NA; v_gene: TRBV28; j_gene: TRBJ1-1; CDR3aa: CASSWGDTEAFF; CDR3nt: TGTGCCAGCAGTTGGGGGGATACTGAAGCTTTCTTT
d_gene: NA; abundance: NA; v_gene: TRBV4-3; j_gene: TRBJ2-3; CDR3aa: CASSHEGGDTQYF; CDR3nt: TGCGCCAGCAGCCATGAGGGGGGGGATACGCAGTATTTT
d_gene: NA; abundance: NA; v_gene: TRBV9; j_gene: TRBJ1-2; CDR3aa: CASSGPGGGYTF; CDR3nt: TGTGCCAGCAGCGGCCCGGGTGGGGGCTACACCTTC
d_gene: TRBD1; abundance: NA; v_gene: TRBV12-5; j_gene: TRBJ1-1; CDR3aa: CASGLVGKGQGASEAFF; CDR3nt: TGTGCTAGTGGTTTGGTAGGGAAGGGACAGGGGGCATCTGAAGCTTTCTTT
d_gene: NA; abundance: NA; v_gene: TRBV28; j_gene: TRBJ2-1; CDR3aa: CASSLLASSYNEQFF; CDR3nt: TGTGCCAGCAGTTTATTGGCTAGCTCCTACAATGAGCAGTTCTTC
d_gene: NA; abundance: NA; v_gene: TRBV6-6; j_gene: TRBJ1-1; CDR3aa: CASSYSSAGSGEAFF; CDR3nt: TGTGCCAGCAGTTACTCGTCAGCCGGGTCCGGGGAAGCTTTCTTT
d_gene: NA; abundance: NA; v_gene: TRBV7-2; j_gene: TRBJ1-1; CDR3aa: CASSPRGRGDTEAFF; CDR3nt: TGTGCCAGCAGCCCGCGGGGGAGGGGGGACACTGAAGCTTTCTTT
d_gene: NA; abundance: NA; v_gene: TRBV27; j_gene: TRBJ1-5; CDR3aa: CASSLLGRGRNQPQHF; CDR3nt: TGTGCCAGCAGTTTATTGGGCAGGGGACGAAATCAGCCCCAGCATTTT
d_gene: TRBD2; abundance: NA; v_gene: TRBV18; j_gene: TRBJ2-2; CDR3aa: CASSLLWGGPSGELFF; CDR3nt: TGTGCCAGCTCCCTCCTTTGGGGAGGGCCTTCCGGGGAGCTGTTTTTT
d_gene: NA; abundance: once; v_gene: TRBV5-8; j_gene: TRBJ2-1; CDR3aa: CASSLGGIREQFF; CDR3nt: TGTGCCAGCAGCTTGGGCGGGATACGTGAGCAGTTCTTC
d_gene: NA; abundance: once; v_gene: TRBV28; j_gene: TRBJ1-1; CDR3aa: CASSFPMNTEAFF; CDR3nt: TGTGCCAGCAGTTTTCCCATGAACACTGAAGCTTTCTTT
d_gene: NA; abundance: NA; v_gene: TRBV30; j_gene: TRBJ1-6; CDR3aa: CAWSPGHGNSPLHF; CDR3nt: TGTGCCTGGAGTCCCGGACACGGAAATTCACCCCTCCACTTT
d_gene: TRBD2; abundance: NA; v_gene: TRBV11-2; j_gene: TRBJ2-3; CDR3aa: CASSFWEGTDTQYF; CDR3nt: TGTGCCAGCAGCTTCTGGGAGGGGACAGATACGCAGTATTTT
d_gene: TRBD1; abundance: NA; v_gene: TRBV6-5; j_gene: TRBJ2-7; CDR3aa: CASNRDRGYEQYF; CDR3nt: TGTGCCAGCAACCGGGACAGGGGATACGAGCAGTACTTC
d_gene: NA; abundance: NA; v_gene: TRBV9; j_gene: TRBJ2-7; CDR3aa: CASSPSQVSTYEQYF; CDR3nt: TGTGCCAGCAGCCCTTCGCAGGTCTCCACCTACGAGCAGTACTTC
d_gene: NA; abundance: NA; v_gene: TRBV5-4; j_gene: TRBJ1-2; CDR3aa: CASSQEGRVYGYTF; CDR3nt: TGTGCCAGCAGCCAGGAGGGCAGGGTGTATGGCTACACCTTC
d_gene: NA; abundance: NA; v_gene: TRBV29-1; j_gene: TRBJ2-1; CDR3aa: CSVESGEFQFF; CDR3nt: TGCAGCGTTGAAAGCGGTGAATTTCAGTTCTTC
d_gene: NA; abundance: NA; v_gene: TRBV14; j_gene: TRBJ2-7; CDR3aa: CASSVDSSPYEQYF; CDR3nt: TGTGCCAGCAGCGTCGATAGCAGTCCCTACGAGCAGTACTTC
d_gene: TRBD2; abundance: NA; v_gene: TRBV7-2; j_gene: TRBJ2-1; CDR3aa: CASSLVLASGFGEQFF; CDR3nt: TGTGCCAGCAGCTTAGTTTTGGCTAGCGGGTTTGGTGAGCAGTTCTTC
d_gene: NA; abundance: NA; v_gene: TRBV28; j_gene: TRBJ1-1; CDR3aa: CASSTSGVGNTEAFF; CDR3nt: TGTGCCAGCAGTACTTCAGGGGTAGGGAACACTGAAGCTTTCTTT
d_gene: NA; abundance: NA; v_gene: TRBV5-1; j_gene: TRBJ1-2; CDR3aa: CASSPAGGRTYGYTF; CDR3nt: TGCGCCAGCAGCCCCGCGGGAGGGCGGACTTATGGCTACACCTTC
d_gene: NA; abundance: NA; v_gene: TRBV19; j_gene: TRBJ1-4; CDR3aa: CASSIGTTRANEKLFF; CDR3nt: TGTGCCAGTAGTATAGGAACGACGAGGGCTAATGAAAAACTGTTTTTT
d_gene: TRBD1; abundance: NA; v_gene: TRBV27; j_gene: TRBJ2-1; CDR3aa: CASSPGTGFYNEQFF; CDR3nt: TGTGCCAGCAGTCCAGGGACAGGGTTTTACAATGAGCAGTTCTTC
d_gene: NA; abundance: NA; v_gene: TRBV4-1; j_gene: TRBJ2-7; CDR3aa: CASSQNLYEQYF; CDR3nt: TGCGCCAGCAGCCAAAATCTCTACGAGCAGTACTTC
d_gene: TRBD1; abundance: NA; v_gene: TRBV28; j_gene: TRBJ1-3; CDR3aa: CASSFSGGGNTIYF; CDR3nt: TGTGCCAGCAGTTTCTCAGGGGGCGGAAACACCATATATTTT
d_gene: TRBD1; abundance: NA; v_gene: TRBV7-2; j_gene: TRBJ1-5; CDR3aa: CASSFTGGAGSNQPQHF; CDR3nt: TGTGCCAGCAGCTTCACAGGGGGCGCAGGTAGCAATCAGCCCCAGCATTTT
d_gene: NA; abundance: NA; v_gene: TRBV2; j_gene: TRBJ1-4; CDR3aa: CASSELSGGDEKLFF; CDR3nt: TGTGCCAGCAGTGAATTAAGCGGAGGGGATGAAAAACTGTTTTTT
d_gene: NA; abundance: NA; v_gene: TRBV12-2; j_gene: TRBJ2-2; CDR3aa: CAGASRTNTGELFF; CDR3nt: TGTGCCGGCGCTAGCCGCACGAACACCGGGGAGCTGTTTTTT
d_gene: TRBD2; abundance: NA; v_gene: TRBV5-1; j_gene: TRBJ2-5; CDR3aa: CASSLSGTTLRETQYF; CDR3nt: TGCGCCAGCAGCCTCTCCGGGACTACGCTCCGTGAGACCCAGTACTTC
d_gene: TRBD1; abundance: NA; v_gene: TRBV5-1; j_gene: TRBJ1-6; CDR3aa: CASSPGQGTSSPLHF; CDR3nt: TGCGCCAGCAGTCCGGGACAGGGGACAAGTTCACCCCTCCACTTT